This T cell receptor beta chain was recovered during a study of blood T cell repertoires in COVID-19. Overall study: Specimens from acute and convalescent COVID-19 originated in the United States, Italy and Spain.

The method was immunoSEQ multiplex PCR; TCRdb's version includes in-frame clones alone and lacks a portion of them. The data contain some 180,000 clones, 75% to 85% of them seen just once; the ten biggest clones take up approximately 11%. CDR1 is GTSNPN and CDR2 is SVGIG in the germline V gene (reference sequence). This CDR3 comprises 12 residues. Between the trimmed V and J ends, which lost 3 bases and 7 bases, there was a span of 9 bases. Sequencing was carried out using peripheral blood. The source is a woman between 40 and 55 years old with COVID-19, enrolled during active disease. The V call is TRBV30, the J call TRBJ2-2; the D is unclear. The CDR3 is CAWRRYLGELFF. CDR3 coding DNA: TGTGCCTGGAGGAGATATCTCGGGGAGCTGTTTTTT.